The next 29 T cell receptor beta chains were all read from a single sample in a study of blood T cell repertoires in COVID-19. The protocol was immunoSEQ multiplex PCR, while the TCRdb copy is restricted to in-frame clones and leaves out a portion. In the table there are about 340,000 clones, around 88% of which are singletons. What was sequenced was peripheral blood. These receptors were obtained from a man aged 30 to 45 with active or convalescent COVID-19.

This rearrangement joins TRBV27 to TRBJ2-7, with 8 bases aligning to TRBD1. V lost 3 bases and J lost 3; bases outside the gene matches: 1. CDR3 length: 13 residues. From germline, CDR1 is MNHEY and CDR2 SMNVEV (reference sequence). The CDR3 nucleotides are TGTGCCAGCAGTTTTACAGGGGGCTACGAGCAGTACTTC. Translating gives CASSFTGGYEQYF.

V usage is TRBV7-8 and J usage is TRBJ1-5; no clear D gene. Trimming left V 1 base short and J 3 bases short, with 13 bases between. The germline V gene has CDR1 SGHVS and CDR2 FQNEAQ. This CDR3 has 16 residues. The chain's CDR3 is CASSLVAAGLNQPQHF. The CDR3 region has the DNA TGTGCCAGCAGCTTAGTCGCGGCAGGACTCAATCAGCCCCAGCATTTT.

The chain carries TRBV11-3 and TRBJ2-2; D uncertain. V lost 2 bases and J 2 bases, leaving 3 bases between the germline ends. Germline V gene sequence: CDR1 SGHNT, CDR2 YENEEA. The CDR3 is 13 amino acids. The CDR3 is CASSLLNTGELFF. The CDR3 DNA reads TGTGCCAGCAGCTTACTAAACACCGGGGAGCTGTTTTTT.

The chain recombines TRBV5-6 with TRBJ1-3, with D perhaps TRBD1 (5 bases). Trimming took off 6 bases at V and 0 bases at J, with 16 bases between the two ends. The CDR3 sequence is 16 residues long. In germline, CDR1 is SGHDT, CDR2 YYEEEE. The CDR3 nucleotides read TGTGCCAGCACCTCCGGGGGTACCAACTCTGGAAACACCATATATTTT. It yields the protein CASTSGGTNSGNTIYF.

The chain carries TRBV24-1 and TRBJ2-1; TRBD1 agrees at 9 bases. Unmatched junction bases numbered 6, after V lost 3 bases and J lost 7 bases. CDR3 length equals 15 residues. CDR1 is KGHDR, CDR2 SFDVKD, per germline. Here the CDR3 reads CATSDRTGVRNEQFF. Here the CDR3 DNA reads TGTGCCACCAGTGATCGGACAGGGGTGAGGAATGAGCAGTTCTTC.

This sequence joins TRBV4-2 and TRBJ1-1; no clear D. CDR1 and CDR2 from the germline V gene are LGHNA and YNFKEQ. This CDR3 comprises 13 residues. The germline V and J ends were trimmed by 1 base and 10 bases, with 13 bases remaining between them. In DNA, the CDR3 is TGTGCCAGCAGCCAAGTACCGGGAGATGGAGCTTTCTTT. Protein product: CASSQVPGDGAFF.

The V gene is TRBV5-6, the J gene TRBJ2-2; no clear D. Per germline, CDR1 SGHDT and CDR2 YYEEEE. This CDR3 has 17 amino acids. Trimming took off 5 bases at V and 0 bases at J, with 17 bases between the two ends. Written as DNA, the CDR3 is TGTGCCAGCAGACCTGGCTTCGGGTCCTCGAACACCGGGGAGCTGTTTTTT. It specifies CASRPGFGSSNTGELFF. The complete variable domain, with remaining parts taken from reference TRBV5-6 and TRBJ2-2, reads DAGVTQSPTHLIKTRGQQVTLRCSPKSGHDTVSWYQQALGQGPQFIFQYYEEEERQRGNFPDRFSGHQFPNYSSELNVNALLLGDSALYLCASRPGFGSSNTGELFFGEGSRLTVL.

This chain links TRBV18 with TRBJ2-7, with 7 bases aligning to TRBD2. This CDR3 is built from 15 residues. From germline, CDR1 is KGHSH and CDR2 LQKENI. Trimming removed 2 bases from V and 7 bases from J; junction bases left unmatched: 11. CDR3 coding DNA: TGTGCCAGCTCACCAGTCTCGGAACAGCGGGGAGAGCAGTACTTC. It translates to CASSPVSEQRGEQYF.

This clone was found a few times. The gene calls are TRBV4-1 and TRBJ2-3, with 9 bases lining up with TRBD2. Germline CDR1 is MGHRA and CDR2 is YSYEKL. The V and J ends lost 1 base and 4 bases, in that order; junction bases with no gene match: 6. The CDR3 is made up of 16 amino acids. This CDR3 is CASSQVPRGGSDTQYF. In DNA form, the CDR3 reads TGCGCCAGCAGCCAAGTTCCGCGGGGGGGCTCAGATACGCAGTATTTT.

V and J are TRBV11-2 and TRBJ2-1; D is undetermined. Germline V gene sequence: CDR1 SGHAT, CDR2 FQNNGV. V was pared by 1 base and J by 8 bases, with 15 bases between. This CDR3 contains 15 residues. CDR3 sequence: CASSLGPLRGDEQFF. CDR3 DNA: TGTGCCAGCAGCTTAGGGCCCCTCCGCGGCGATGAGCAGTTCTTC.

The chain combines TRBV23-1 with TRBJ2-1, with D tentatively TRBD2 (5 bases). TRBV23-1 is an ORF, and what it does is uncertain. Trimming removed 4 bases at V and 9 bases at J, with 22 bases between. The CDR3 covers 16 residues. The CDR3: CASSLLGGWALGEQFF. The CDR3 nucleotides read TGCGCCAGCAGTCTCCTTGGCGGGTGGGCCTTAGGTGAGCAGTTCTTC.

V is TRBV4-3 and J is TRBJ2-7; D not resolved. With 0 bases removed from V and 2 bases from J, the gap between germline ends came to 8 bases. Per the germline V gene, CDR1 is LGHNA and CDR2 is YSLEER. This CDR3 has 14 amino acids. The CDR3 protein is CASSQEARTYEQYF. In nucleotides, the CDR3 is TGCGCCAGCAGCCAAGAGGCTAGGACCTACGAGCAGTACTTC.

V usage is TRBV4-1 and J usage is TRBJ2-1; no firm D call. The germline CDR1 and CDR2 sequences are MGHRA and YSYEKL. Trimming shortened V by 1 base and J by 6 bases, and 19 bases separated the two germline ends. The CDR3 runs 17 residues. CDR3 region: CASSQGPRVITGNEQFF. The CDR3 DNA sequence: TGCGCCAGCAGCCAAGGGCCCCGCGTAATCACGGGCAATGAGCAGTTCTTC.

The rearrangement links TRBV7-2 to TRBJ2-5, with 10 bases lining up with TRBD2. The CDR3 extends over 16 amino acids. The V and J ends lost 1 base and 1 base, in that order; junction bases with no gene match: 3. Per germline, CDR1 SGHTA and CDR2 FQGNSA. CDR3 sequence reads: CASSLVAGGTQETQYF. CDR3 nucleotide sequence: TGTGCCAGCAGCTTAGTAGCGGGGGGTACCCAAGAGACCCAGTACTTC.

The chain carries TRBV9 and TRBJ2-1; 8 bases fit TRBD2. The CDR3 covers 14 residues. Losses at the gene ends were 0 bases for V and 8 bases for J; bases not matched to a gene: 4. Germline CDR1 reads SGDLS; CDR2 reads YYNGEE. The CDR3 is CASSVVGGADEQFF. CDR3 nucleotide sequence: TGTGCCAGCAGCGTAGTCGGGGGGGCCGATGAGCAGTTCTTC.

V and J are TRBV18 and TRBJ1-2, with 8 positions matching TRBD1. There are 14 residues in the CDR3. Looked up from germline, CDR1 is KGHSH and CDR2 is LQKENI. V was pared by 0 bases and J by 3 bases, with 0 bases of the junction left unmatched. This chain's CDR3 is CASSPPTGDYGYTF. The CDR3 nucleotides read TGTGCCAGCTCACCACCGACAGGGGACTATGGCTACACCTTC. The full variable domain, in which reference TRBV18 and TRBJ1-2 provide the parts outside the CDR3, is NAGVMQNPRHLVRRRGQEARLRCSPMKGHSHVYWYRQLPEEGLKFMVYLQKENIIDESGMPKERFSAEFPKEGPSILRIQQVVRGDSAAYFCASSPPTGDYGYTFGSGTRLTVV.

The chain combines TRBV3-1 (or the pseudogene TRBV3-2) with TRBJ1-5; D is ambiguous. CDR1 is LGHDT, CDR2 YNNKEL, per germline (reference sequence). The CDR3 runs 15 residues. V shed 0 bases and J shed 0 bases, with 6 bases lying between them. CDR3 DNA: TGTGCCAGCAGCCAAGATGGGAGTAGCAATCAGCCCCAGCATTTT. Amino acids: CASSQDGSSNQPQHF.

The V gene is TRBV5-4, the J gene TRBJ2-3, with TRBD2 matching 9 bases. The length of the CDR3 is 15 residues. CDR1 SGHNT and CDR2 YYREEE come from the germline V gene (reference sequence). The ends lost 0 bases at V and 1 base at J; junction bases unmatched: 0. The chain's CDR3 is CASSLGLAGTDTQYF. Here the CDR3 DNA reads TGTGCCAGCAGCTTGGGACTAGCGGGCACAGATACGCAGTATTTT.

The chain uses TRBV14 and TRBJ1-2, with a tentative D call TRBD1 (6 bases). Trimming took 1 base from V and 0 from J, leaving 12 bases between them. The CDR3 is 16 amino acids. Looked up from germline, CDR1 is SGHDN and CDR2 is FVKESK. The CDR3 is CASSQARGAANYGYTF. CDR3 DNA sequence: TGTGCCAGCAGCCAAGCCAGGGGCGCGGCTAACTATGGCTACACCTTC.

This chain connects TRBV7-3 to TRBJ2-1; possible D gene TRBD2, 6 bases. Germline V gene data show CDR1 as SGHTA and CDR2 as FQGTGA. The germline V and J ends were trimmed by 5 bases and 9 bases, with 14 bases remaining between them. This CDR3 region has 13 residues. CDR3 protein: CASSPTGDGEQFF. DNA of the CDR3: TGTGCCAGCAGCCCGACGGGGGACGGTGAGCAGTTCTTC.

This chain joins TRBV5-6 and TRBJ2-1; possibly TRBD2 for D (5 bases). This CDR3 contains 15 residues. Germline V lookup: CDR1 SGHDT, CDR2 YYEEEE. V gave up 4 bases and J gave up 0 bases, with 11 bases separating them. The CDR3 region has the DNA TGTGCCAGCAGCCCCCGGGATCTCTCCTACAATGAGCAGTTCTTC. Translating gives CASSPRDLSYNEQFF. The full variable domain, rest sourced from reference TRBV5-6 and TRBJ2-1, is DAGVTQSPTHLIKTRGQQVTLRCSPKSGHDTVSWYQQALGQGPQFIFQYYEEEERQRGNFPDRFSGHQFPNYSSELNVNALLLGDSALYLCASSPRDLSYNEQFFGPGTRLTVL.

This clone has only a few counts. CDR3 sequence reads: CASSTRDRGPTGGNTIYF. CDR3 nucleotides: TGTGCCAGCAGCACCCGGGACAGGGGCCCCACGGGAGGAAACACCATATATTTT. This rearrangement joins TRBV9 to TRBJ1-3; 10 bases are shared with TRBD1. V was clipped by 4 bases and J by 4 bases; unmatched bases: 14. The CDR3 sequence is 18 residues long. CDR1 and CDR2 from the germline V gene are SGDLS and YYNGEE.

In DNA form, the CDR3 reads TGCGCCAGCAGCGAACACCGGGACAGGGTGTGGGAGCAGTACTTC. Translated: CASSEHRDRVWEQYF. The chain links TRBV10-1 to TRBJ2-7; 9 bases are shared with TRBD1. CDR1 and CDR2 from the germline V gene are WNHNN and SYGVQD (reference sequence). The V and J ends lost 6 bases and 7 bases, in that order; junction bases with no gene match: 13. This CDR3 spans 15 amino acids.

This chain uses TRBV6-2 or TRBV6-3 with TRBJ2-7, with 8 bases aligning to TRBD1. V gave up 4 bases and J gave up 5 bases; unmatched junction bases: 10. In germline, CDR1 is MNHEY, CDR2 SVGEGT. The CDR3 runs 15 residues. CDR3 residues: CASSSRQGLKNEQYF. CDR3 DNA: TGTGCCAGCAGTTCTAGACAGGGGCTGAAGAACGAGCAGTACTTC.

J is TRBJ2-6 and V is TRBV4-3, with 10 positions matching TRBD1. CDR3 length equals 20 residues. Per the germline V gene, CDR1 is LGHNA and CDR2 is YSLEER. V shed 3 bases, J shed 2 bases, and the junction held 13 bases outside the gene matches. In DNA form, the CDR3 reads TGCGCCAGCAGCCAGTATGGGGTCGGGACAGGGGAGCCTGGGGCCAACGTCCTGACTTTC. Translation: CASSQYGVGTGEPGANVLTF.

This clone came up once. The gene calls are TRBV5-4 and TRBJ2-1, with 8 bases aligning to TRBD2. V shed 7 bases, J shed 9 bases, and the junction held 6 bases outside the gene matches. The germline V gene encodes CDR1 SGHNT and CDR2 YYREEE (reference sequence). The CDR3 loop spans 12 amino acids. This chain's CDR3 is CASPAGVAEQFF. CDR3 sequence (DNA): TGTGCCAGCCCAGCGGGAGTAGCTGAGCAGTTCTTC.

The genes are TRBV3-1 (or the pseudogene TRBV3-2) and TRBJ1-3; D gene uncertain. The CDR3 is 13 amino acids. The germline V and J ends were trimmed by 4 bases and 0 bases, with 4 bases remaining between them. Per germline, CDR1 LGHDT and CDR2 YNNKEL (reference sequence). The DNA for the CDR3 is TGTGCCAGCAGCCTCTCCTCTGGAAACACCATATATTTT. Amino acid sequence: CASSLSSGNTIYF.

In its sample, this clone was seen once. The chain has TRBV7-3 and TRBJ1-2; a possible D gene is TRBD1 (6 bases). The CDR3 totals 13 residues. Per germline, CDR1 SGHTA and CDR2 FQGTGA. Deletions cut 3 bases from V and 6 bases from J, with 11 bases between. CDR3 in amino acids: CASSFNRDNGYTF. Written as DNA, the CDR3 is TGTGCCAGCAGCTTTAACAGGGATAATGGCTACACCTTC.

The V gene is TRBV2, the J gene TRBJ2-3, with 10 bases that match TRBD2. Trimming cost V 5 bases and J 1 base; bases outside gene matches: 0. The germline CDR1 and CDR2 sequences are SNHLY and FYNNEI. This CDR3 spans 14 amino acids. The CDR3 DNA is TGTGCCAGCAGTCTAGCGGGGGGCACAGATACGCAGTATTTT. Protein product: CASSLAGGTDTQYF.